The subject of this entry is one TCR beta chain. What it recognizes is unknown. Germline V gene data show CDR1 as SGDLS and CDR2 as YYNGEE. This CDR3 comprises 14 residues. V lost 4 bases and J lost 6; bases outside the gene matches: 7. The data are from a study of graft-versus-host responses after intestinal transplantation. Study at large: Each of the recipients got a multivisceral, liver-intestinal, or isolated intestinal transplant. Every recipient underwent anti-thymocyte globulin induction, then tacrolimus and steroids for 2 to 3 years.

Whole-study results and caveats: Graft-donor T cell macrochimerism coincided with high graft-versus-host to host-versus-graft clonal ratios in allografts. Detection of GvH clones occurred in recipient marrow, and some had their first appearance in ileum or blood.

TCRdb's copy holds only in-frame clones and misses some; the assay was immunoSEQ multiplex PCR. The data show approximately 54,000 clones, roughly 83% seen once. This TCR came from a human donor who was the organ donor for an intestinal transplant. The specimen comprised unstimulated CD4+ T cells sorted from spleen or lymph node cells, sampled before transplant. The chain combines TRBV9 with TRBJ2-3; 8 nucleotides line up with TRBD2. The CDR3: CASSPRTSFDTQYF. The CDR3 DNA reads TGTGCCAGCAGCCCGAGGACTAGCTTCGATACGCAGTATTTT.